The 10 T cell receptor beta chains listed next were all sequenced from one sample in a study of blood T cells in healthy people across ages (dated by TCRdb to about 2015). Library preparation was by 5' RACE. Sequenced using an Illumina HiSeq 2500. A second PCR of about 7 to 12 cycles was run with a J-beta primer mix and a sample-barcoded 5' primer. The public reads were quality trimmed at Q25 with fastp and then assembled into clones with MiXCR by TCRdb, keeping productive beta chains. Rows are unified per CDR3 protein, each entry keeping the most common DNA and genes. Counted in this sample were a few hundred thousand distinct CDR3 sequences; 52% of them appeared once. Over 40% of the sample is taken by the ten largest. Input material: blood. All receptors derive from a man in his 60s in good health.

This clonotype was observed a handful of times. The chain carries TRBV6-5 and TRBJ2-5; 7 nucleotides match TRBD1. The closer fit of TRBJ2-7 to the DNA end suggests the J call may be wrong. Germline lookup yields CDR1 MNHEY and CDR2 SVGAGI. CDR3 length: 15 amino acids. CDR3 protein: CASSAPTGSTYEQYF. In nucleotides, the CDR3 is TGTGCCAGCAGTGCCCCGACAGGGAGCACCTACGAGCAGTACTTC.

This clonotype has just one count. The CDR3 DNA reads TGTGCCAGCAGTACAGCCTCTGGGGCCAACGTCCTGACTTTC. Translated: CASSTASGANVLTF. The V gene is TRBV3-1, the J gene TRBJ2-6; no clear D gene. The CDR3 runs to 14 residues. V lost 6 bases, J lost 0 bases, and 6 bases lay in between. The germline CDR1 and CDR2 sequences are LGHDT and YNNKEL (reference sequence).

Here the CDR3 reads CASSLVSAYSSYEQYF. CDR3 bases: TGCGCCAGCAGCTTGGTTTCTGCTTATAGCTCCTACGAGCAGTACTTC. The rearrangement joins TRBV5-1 to TRBJ2-7; D ambiguous. CDR3 length equals 16 residues. The germline V and J ends were trimmed by 0 bases and 0 bases, with 13 bases remaining between them. Per the germline V gene, CDR1 is SGHRS and CDR2 is YFSETQ.

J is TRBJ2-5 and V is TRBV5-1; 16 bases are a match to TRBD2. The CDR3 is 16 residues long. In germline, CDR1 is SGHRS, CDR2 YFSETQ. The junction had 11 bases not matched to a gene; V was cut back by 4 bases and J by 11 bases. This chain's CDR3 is CASSVGLAGGQGKQYF. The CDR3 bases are TGCGCCAGCAGCGTGGGACTAGCGGGAGGGCAGGGCAAGCAGTACTTC.

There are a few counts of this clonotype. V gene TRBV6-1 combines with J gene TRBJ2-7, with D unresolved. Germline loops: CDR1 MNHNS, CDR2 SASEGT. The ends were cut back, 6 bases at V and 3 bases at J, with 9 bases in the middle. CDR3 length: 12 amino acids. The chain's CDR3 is CASRDRDYEQYF. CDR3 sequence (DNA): TGTGCCAGCAGGGACCGAGACTACGAGCAGTACTTC.

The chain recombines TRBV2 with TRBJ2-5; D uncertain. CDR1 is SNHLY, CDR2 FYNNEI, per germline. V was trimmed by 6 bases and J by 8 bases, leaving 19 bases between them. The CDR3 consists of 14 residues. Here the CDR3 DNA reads TGTGCCAGCAGGGGATATGTGGGTTCGGACACCCAGTACTTC. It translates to CASRGYVGSDTQYF.

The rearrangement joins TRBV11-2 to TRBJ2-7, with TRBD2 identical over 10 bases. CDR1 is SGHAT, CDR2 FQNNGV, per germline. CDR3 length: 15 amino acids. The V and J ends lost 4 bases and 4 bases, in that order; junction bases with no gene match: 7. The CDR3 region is CASSSISGRAYEQYF. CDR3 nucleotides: TGTGCCAGCAGCTCGATCAGCGGGAGGGCGTACGAGCAGTACTTC.

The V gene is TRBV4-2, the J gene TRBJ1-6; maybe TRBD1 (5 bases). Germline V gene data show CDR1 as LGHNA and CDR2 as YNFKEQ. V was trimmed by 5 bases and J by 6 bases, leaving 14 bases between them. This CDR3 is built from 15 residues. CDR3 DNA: TGTGCCAGCAGCGAACCGGGACGCGCTAATTCACCCCTCCACTTT. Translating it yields CASSEPGRANSPLHF.

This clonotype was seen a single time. The CDR3 here is CASSLVQGGQETQYF. CDR3 bases: TGCGCCAGCAGCTTGGTCCAGGGTGGGCAAGAGACCCAGTACTTC. The chain couples TRBV5-1 to TRBJ2-5; D is perhaps TRBD1 (5 bases). Germline CDR1 and CDR2: SGHRS and YFSETQ. The germline V and J ends were trimmed by 0 bases and 2 bases, with 11 bases remaining between them. This CDR3 comprises 15 residues.

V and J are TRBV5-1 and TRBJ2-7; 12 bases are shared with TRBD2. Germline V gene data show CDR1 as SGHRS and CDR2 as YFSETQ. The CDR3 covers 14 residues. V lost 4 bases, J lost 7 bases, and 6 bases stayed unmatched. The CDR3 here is CASSLAGGPDEQYF. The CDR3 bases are TGCGCCAGCAGCCTAGCGGGAGGGCCGGATGAGCAGTACTTC.